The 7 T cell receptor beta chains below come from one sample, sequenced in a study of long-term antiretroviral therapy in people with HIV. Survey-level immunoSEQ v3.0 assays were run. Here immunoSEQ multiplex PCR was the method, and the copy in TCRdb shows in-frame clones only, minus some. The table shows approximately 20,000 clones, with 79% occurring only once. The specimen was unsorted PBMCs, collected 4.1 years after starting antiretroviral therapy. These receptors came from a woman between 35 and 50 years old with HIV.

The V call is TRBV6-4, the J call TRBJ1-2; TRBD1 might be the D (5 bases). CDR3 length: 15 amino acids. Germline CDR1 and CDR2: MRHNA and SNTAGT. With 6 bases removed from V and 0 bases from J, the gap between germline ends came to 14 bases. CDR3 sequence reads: CASRGGTGANYGYTF. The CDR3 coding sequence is TGTGCCAGCAGGGGGGGGACCGGCGCTAACTATGGCTACACCTTC.

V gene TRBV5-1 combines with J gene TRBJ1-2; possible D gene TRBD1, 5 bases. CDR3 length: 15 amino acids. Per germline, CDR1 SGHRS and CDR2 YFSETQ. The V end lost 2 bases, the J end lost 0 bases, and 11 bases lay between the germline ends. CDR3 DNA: TGCGCCAGCAGCTTATTCCAGGGCACTAACTATGGCTACACCTTC. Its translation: CASSLFQGTNYGYTF.

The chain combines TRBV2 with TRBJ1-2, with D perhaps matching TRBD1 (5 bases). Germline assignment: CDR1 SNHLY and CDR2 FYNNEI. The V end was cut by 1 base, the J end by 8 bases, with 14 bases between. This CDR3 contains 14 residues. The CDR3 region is CASSEGVRVWGYTF. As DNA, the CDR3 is TGTGCCAGCAGTGAAGGGGTCAGGGTGTGGGGCTACACCTTC.

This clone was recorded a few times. The CDR3 sequence: CASSSVTNTGELFF. Here the CDR3 DNA reads TGTGCCAGCTCATCGGTCACGAACACCGGGGAGCTGTTTTTT. The chain is built from TRBV18 and TRBJ2-2; D uncertain. The ends were cut back, 5 bases at V and 0 bases at J, with 7 bases in the middle. The CDR3 loop spans 14 amino acids. Germline values: CDR1 KGHSH, CDR2 LQKENI.

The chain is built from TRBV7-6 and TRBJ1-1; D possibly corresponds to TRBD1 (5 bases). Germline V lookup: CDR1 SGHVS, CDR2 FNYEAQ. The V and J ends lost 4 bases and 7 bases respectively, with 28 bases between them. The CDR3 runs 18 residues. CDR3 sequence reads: CASSYVTGASLPDSEAFF. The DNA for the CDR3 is TGTGCCAGCAGCTACGTTACCGGGGCCTCCCTTCCGGATAGTGAAGCTTTCTTT.

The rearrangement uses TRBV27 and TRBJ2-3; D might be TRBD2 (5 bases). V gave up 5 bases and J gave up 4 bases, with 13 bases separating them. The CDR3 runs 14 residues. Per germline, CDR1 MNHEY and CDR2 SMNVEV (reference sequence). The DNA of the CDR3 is TGTGCCAGCAGTCCGTCGGGCGGGTCAGATACGCAGTATTTT. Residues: CASSPSGGSDTQYF.

CDR3: CASSVQGFTYEQYF. CDR3 nucleotide sequence: TGTGCCAGTAGCGTACAGGGGTTCACCTACGAGCAGTACTTC. The chain recombines TRBV19 with TRBJ2-7, with 7 bases identical to TRBD1. The CDR3 sequence is 14 residues long. The germline CDR1 and CDR2 sequences are LNHDA and SQIVND (reference sequence). Unmatched junction bases numbered 7, after V lost 6 bases and J lost 2 bases.